This T cell receptor (beta chain) was identified in a study of T cell responses to AZD1222 COVID-19 vaccine. Sequenced by immunoSEQ multiplex PCR; TCRdb stores in-frame clones only, minus some. Of some 140,000 clones listed, approximately 93% were seen once; the top ten hold 0.91%. Of note for this clone: Its cognate antigen is unknown.

Study conclusions and caveats: With two AZD1222 doses given, Spike-specific TCR breadth and depth both rose. The reported proportion of spike-specific TCRs targeting unmutated variant regions was nearly half. Repertoires were collected only later (after the peak T cell response had occurred). Clonal diversity may have been underestimated, and the donors were mostly white British, with more females than males.

The germline CDR1 and CDR2 sequences are SGHRS and YFSETQ. Trimming removed 1 base from V and 12 bases from J, with 11 bases in between. The CDR3 totals 13 residues. The chain links TRBV5-1 to TRBJ1-6; D is unclear. The source of this sequence is an adult in good health. Sequencing used peripheral blood, obtained on day 0 of AZD1222 vaccination. The CDR3 DNA is TGCGCCAGCAGCTTGCAGGCGGGAGAACCCCTCCACTTT. The encoded protein is CASSLQAGEPLHF.